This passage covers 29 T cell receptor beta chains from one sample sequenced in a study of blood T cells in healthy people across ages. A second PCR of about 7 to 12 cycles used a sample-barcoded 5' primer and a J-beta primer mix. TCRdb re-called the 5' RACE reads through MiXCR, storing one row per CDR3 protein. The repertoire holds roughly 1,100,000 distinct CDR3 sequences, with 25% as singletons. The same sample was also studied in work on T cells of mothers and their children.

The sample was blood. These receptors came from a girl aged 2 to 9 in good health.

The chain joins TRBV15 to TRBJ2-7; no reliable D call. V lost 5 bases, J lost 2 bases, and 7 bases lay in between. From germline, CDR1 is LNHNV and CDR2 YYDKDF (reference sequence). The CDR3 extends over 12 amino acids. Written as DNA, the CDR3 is TGTGCCACCAGCCATGACACCTACGAGCAGTACTTC. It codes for CATSHDTYEQYF.

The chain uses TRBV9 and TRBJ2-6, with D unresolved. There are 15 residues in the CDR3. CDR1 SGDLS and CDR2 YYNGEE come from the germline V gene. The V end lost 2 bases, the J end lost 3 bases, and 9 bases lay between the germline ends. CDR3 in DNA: TGTGCCAGCAGCGTCCAGGTCGATGGGGCCAACGTCCTGACTTTC. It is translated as CASSVQVDGANVLTF. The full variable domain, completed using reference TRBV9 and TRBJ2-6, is DSGVTQTPKHLITATGQRVTLRCSPRSGDLSVYWYQQSLDQGLQFLIQYYNGEERAKGNILERFSAQQFPDLHSELNLSSLELGDSALYFCASSVQVDGANVLTFGAGSRLTVL.

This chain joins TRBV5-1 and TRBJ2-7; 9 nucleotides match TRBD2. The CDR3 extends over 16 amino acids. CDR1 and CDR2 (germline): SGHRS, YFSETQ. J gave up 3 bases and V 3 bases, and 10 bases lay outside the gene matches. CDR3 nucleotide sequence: TGCGCCAGCAGCTCGGGGGTACTAGCGGGTTTCTACGAGCAGTACTTC. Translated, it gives CASSSGVLAGFYEQYF.

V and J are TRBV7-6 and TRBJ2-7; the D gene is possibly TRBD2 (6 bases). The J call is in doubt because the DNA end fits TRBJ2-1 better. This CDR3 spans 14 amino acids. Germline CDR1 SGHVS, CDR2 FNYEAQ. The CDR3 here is CASSLGLDGDEQFF. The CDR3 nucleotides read TGTGCCAGCAGCTTAGGACTAGACGGGGATGAGCAGTTCTTC.

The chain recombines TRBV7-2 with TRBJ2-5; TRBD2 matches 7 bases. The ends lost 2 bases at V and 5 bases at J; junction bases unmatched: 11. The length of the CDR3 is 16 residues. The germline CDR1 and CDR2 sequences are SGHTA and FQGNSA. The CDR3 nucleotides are TGTGCCAGCAGCTTAAGTCCCGGGGGGAGGACGGAGACCCAGTACTTC. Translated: CASSLSPGGRTETQYF.

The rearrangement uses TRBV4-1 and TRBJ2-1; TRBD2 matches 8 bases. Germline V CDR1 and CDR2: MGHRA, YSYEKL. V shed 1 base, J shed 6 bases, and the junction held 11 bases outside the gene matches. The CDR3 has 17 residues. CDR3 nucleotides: TGCGCCAGCAGCCAAGGGCCAGCGGGAGACCCGTCCAATGAGCAGTTCTTC. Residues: CASSQGPAGDPSNEQFF.

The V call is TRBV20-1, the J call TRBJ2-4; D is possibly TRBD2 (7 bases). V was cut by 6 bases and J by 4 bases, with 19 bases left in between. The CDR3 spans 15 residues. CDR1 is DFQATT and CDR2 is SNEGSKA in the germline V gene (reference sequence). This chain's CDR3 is CSAAGGGGPKNIQYF. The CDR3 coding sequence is TGCAGTGCCGCCGGGGGAGGGGGGCCTAAAAACATTCAGTACTTC.

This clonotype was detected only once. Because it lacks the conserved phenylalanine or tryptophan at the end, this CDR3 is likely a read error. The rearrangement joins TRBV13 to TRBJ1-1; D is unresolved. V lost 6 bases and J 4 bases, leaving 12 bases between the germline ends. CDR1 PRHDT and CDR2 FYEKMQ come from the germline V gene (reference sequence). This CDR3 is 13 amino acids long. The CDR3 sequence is CASSIRGGTEAFS. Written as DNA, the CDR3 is TGTGCCAGCAGTATACGAGGCGGCACTGAAGCTTTCTCT.

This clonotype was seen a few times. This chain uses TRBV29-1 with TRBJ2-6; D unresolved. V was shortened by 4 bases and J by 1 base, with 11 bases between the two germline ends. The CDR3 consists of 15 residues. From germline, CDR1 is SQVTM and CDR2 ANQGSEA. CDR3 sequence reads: CSVGVSKSGANVLTF. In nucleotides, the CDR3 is TGCAGCGTTGGCGTTTCAAAATCTGGGGCCAACGTCCTGACTTTC.

The CDR3 bases are TGTGCCAGCAGCCCATCCCCCGGGGAGCTGTTTTTT. Its protein product is CASSPSPGELFF. The chain joins TRBV7-3 to TRBJ2-2; no reliable D call. The CDR3 is made up of 12 amino acids. In germline, CDR1 is SGHTA, CDR2 FQGTGA. The V end was cut by 5 bases, the J end by 6 bases, with 7 bases between.

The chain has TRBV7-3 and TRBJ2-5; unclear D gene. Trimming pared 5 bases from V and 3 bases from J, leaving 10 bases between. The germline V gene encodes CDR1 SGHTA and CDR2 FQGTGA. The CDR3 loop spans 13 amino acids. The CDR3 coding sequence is TGTGCCAGCAGCCTCACCCGTGAAGAGACCCAGTACTTC. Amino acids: CASSLTREETQYF.

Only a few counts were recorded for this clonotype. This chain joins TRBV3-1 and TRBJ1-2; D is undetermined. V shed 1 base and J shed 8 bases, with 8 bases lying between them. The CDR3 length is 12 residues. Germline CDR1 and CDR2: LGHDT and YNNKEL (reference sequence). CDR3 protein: CASSQGYLGYTF. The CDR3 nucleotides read TGTGCCAGCAGCCAAGGGTACCTCGGCTACACCTTC.

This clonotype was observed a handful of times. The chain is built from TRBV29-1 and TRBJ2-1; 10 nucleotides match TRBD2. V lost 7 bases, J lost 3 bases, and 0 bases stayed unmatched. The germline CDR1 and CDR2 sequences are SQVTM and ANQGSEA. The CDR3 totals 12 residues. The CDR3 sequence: CSGTSGYNEQFF. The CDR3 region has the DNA TGCAGCGGGACTAGCGGCTACAATGAGCAGTTCTTC.

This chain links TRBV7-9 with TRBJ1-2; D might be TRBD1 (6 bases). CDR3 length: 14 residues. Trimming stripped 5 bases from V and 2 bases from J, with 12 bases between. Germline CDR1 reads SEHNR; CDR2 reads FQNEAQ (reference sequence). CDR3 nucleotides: TGTGCCAGCAGCCCGACAGGCCTAAACTATGGCTACACCTTC. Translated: CASSPTGLNYGYTF.

CDR3 amino acids: CSARTGQYSNQPQHF. CDR3 sequence (DNA): TGCAGTGCTCGGACAGGGCAATATAGCAATCAGCCCCAGCATTTT. The rearrangement joins TRBV20-1 to TRBJ1-5; 8 bases line up with TRBD1. CDR1 DFQATT and CDR2 SNEGSKA come from the germline V gene (reference sequence). This CDR3 is 15 amino acids long. V lost 5 bases, J lost 0 bases, and 6 bases stayed unmatched.

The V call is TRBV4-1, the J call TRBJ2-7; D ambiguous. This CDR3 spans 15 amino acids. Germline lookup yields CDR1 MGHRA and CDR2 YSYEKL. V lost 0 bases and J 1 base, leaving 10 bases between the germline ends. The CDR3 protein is CASSQEKGTSYEQYF. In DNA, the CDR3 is TGCGCCAGCAGCCAAGAAAAGGGAACATCCTACGAGCAGTACTTC.

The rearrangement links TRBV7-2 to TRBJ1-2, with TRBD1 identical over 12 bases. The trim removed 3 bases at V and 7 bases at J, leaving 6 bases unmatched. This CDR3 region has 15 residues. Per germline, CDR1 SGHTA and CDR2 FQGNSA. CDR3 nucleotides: TGTGCCAGCAGCTTCCCGGGACAGGGGGCCTTTGGCTACACCTTC. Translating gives CASSFPGQGAFGYTF.

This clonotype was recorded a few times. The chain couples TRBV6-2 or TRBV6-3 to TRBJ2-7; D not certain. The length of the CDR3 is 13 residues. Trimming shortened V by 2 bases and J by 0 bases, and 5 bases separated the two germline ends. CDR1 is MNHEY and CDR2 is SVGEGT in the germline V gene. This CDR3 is CASSYVRSYEQYF. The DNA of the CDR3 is TGTGCCAGCAGTTACGTTCGCTCCTACGAGCAGTACTTC.

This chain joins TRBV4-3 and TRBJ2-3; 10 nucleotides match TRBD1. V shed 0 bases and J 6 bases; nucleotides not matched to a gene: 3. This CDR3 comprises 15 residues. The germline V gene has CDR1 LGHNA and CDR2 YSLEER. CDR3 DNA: TGCGCCAGCAGCCAAGATGGACAGGGGGTGGATACGCAGTATTTT. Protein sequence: CASSQDGQGVDTQYF.

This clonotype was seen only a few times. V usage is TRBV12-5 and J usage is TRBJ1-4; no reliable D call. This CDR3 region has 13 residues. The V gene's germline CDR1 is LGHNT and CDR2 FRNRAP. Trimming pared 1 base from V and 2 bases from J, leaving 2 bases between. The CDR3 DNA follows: TGTGCTAGTGGTTTGGACACTAATGAAAAACTGTTTTTT. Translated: CASGLDTNEKLFF.

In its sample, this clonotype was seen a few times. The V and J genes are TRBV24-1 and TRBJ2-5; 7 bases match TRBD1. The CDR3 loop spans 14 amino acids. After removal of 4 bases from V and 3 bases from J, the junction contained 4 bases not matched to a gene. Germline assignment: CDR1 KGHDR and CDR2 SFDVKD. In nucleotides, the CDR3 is TGTGCCACCAGTGACCCCGACAGGGAAGAGACCCAGTACTTC. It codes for CATSDPDREETQYF.

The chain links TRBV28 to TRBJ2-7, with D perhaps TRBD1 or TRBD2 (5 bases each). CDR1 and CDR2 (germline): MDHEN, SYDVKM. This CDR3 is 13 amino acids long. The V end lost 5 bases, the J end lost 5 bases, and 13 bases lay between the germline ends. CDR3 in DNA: TGTGCCAGCAGTCCCTCCGGGGCGGACGAGCAGTACTTC. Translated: CASSPSGADEQYF.

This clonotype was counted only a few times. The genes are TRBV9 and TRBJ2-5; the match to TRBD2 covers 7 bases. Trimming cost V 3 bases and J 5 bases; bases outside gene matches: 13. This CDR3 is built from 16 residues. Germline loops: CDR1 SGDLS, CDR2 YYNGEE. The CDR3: CASSAGLVGGSETQYF. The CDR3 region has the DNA TGTGCCAGCAGCGCCGGACTAGTGGGAGGGTCCGAGACCCAGTACTTC.

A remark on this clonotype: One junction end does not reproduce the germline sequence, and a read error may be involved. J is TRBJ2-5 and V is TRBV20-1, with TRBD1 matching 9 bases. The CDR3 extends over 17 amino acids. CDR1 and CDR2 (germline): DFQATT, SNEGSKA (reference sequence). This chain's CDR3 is CSARGTGWRFGQGTQYF. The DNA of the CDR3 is TGCAGTGCCAGGGGGACAGGGTGGCGCTTTGGCCAAGGGACCCAGTACTTC.

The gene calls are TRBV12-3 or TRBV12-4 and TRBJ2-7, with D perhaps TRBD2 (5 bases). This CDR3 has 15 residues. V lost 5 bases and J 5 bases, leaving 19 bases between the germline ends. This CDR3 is CASSRGLGFPHEQYF. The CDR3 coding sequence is TGTGCCAGCAGTCGGGGATTGGGGTTCCCCCACGAGCAGTACTTC.

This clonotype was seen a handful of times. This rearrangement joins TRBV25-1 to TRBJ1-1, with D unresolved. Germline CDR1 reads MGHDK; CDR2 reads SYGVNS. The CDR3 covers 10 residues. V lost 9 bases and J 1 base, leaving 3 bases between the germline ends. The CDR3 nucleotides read TGTGCCAGTGAGAACACTGAAGCTTTCTTT. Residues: CASENTEAFF.

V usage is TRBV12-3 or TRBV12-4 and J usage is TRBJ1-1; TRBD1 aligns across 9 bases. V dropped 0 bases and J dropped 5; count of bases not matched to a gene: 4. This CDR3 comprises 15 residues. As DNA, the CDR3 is TGTGCCAGCAGTTTAGCTCACAGGGGGCGGACTGAAGCTTTCTTT. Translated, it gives CASSLAHRGRTEAFF.

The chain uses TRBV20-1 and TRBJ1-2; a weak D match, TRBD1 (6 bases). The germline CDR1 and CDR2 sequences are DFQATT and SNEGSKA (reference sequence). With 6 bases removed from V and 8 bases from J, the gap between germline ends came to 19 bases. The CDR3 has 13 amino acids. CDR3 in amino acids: CSAEGEGDVGYTF. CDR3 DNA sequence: TGCAGTGCCGAGGGGGAGGGGGATGTGGGCTACACCTTC.

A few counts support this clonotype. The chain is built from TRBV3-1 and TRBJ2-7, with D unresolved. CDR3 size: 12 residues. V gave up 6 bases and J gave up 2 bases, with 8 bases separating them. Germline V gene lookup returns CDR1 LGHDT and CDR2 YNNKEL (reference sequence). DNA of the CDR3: TGTGCCAGCAGTAGAATGCCCTACGAGCAGTACTTC. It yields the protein CASSRMPYEQYF.